This T cell receptor beta chain comes out of a study of control samples from healthy donors and cancer patients. Profiled with immunoSEQ multiplex PCR; TCRdb holds only in-frame clones, not every one. The table records some 130,000 clones, just under 95% of them present only once. CDR3 length equals 16 residues. The V end lost 4 bases, the J end lost 0 bases, and 16 bases lay between the germline ends. Germline lookup yields CDR1 WSHSY and CDR2 SAAADI. The receptor comes from a man aged 18 to 30 in good health. Sequenced material: blood. The chain joins TRBV10-2 to TRBJ2-7; no clear D. The CDR3 DNA sequence: TGCGCCAGCAGTGCGCTCCCGTTTAGGAGCTCCTACGAGCAGTACTTC. Translation gives CASSALPFRSSYEQYF.